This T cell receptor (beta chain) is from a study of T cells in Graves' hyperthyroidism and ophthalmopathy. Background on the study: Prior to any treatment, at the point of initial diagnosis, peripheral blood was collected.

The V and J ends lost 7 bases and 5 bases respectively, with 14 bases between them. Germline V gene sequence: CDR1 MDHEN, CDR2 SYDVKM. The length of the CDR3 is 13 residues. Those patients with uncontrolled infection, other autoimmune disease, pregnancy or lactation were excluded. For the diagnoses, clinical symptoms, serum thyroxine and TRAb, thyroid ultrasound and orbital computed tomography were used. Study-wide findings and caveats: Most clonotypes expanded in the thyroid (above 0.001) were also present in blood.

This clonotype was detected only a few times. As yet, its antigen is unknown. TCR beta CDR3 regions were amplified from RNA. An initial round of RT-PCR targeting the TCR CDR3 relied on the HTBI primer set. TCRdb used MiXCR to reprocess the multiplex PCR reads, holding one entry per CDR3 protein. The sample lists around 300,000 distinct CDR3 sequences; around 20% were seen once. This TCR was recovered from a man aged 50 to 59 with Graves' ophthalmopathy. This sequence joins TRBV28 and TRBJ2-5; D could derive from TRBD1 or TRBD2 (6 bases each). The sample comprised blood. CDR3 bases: TGTGCCAGCAACTCCGGGGGCGTGGAGACCCAGTACTTC. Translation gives CASNSGGVETQYF.